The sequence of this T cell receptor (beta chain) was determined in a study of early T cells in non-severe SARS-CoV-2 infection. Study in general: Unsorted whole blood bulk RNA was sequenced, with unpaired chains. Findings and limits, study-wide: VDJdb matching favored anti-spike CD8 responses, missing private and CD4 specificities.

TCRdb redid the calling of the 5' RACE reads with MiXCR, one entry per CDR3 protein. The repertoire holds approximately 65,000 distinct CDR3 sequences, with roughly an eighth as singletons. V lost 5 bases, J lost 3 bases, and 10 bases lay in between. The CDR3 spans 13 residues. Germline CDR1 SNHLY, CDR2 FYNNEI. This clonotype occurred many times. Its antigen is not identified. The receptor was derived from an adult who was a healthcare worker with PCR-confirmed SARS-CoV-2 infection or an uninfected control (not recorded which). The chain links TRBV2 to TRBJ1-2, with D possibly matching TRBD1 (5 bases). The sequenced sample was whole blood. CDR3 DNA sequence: TGTGCCAGCAGTCGGGGCAGGGACTATGGCTACACCTTC. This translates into CASSRGRDYGYTF.